The rows below give T cell receptor beta chains drawn from one sample of a study of tumor-infiltrating lymphocytes in primary liver carcinoma. In TCRdb, the multiplex PCR reads were re-called with MiXCR into one record per CDR3 protein. The sample includes hundreds of thousands of distinct CDR3 sequences, 58% of them seen just once. Sequences were obtained from peripheral blood. These receptors were obtained from a woman between 25 and 40 years old with primary liver carcinoma and hepatitis B virus infection. Each CDR3 is given with its conserved first and last residue.

V gene	J gene	CDR3 protein
TRBV6-1	TRBJ1-2	CATWDWSALYGYTF
TRBV5-6	TRBJ2-1	CASTVPGLAPNEQFF
TRBV5-1	TRBJ2-5	CASQTSLGLAGEETQYF
TRBV12-3/TRBV12-4	TRBJ1-2	CVSSFNGRQYGCTF
TRBV7-8	TRBJ2-7	CTSSPTRGTGVEQYF
TRBV2	TRBJ2-5	CASSRWWTNGQETQYF
TRBV11-1	TRBJ2-5	CASSLGGDRVWETQYF
TRBV28	TRBJ2-1	CASSLWASGSNEQFF
TRBV5-5	TRBJ1-3	CASSWPQGGNIIYF
TRBV4-1	TRBJ2-7	CASSLFLAGGYEQYF
TRBV29-1	TRBJ2-3	CSVAPGTGTQYF
TRBV5-6	TRBJ2-5	CASSFFTSGRETQYF
TRBV10-2	TRBJ1-2	CASIAWTGVGYTF
TRBV11-2	TRBJ2-7	CASSLEAGGPYEQYF
TRBV12-3/TRBV12-4	TRBJ1-5	CASGLGGSGSSPQHF
TRBV5-4	TRBJ2-7	CASSLSSYEQHF
TRBV6-1	TRBJ2-3	CASSAVWFTETQYF
TRBV12-3/TRBV12-4	TRBJ2-2	CASRGQGGTGELFF
TRBV6-5	TRBJ2-5	CASTPLRGVRKTQYF
TRBV7-6	TRBJ1-3	CASSLRPGSGNTIYF
TRBV29-1	TRBJ2-6	CSVASSGANVLTF
TRBV7-9	TRBJ1-1	CASSVKGQIGVEAFF
TRBV4-2	TRBJ1-5	CASSQGGQEIPGVPQSAQHF
TRBV4-1	TRBJ2-1	CASSHPGLAGPGEQFF
TRBV28	TRBJ2-2	CASRNLGLSYGELFF
TRBV11-2	TRBJ1-4	CASSLGDRDNERLLF
TRBV6-5	TRBJ2-7	CAGSYVRGTEQYF
TRBV5-5	TRBJ2-7	CASSFLSGRSWEPYF
TRBV28	TRBJ1-1	CASSYIGETEAFF
TRBV11-3	TRBJ2-5	CASSGYGRLEAQYF
TRBV12-3/TRBV12-4	TRBJ1-4	CANSFRKNEKLFF